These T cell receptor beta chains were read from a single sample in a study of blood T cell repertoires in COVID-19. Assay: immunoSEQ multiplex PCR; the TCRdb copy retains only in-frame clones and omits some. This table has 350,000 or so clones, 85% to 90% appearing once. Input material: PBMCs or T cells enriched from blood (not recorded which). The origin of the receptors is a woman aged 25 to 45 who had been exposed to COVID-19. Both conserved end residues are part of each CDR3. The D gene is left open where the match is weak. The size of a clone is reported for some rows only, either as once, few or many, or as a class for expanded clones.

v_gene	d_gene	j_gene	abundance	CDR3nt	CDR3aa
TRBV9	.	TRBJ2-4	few	TGTGCCAGCAGCGTACAGGGGTATAATGACATTCAGTACTTC	CASSVQGYNDIQYF
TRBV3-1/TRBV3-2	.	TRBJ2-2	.	TGTGCCAGCAGCTCAAATCAGGGCGCCGGGGAGCTGTTTTTT	CASSSNQGAGELFF
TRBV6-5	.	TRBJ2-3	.	TGTGCCAGCAGTTACTCGACTGTGGTCACAGATACGCAGTATTTT	CASSYSTVVTDTQYF
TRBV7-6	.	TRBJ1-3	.	TGTGCCAGCAGCTTATGGGAGAACGCCGCTGGAAACACCATATATTTT	CASSLWENAAGNTIYF
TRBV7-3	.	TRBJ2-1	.	TGTGCCAGCAGCTTAAGAAGTCTAGTGGTCATGGATGAGCAGTTCTTC	CASSLRSLVVMDEQFF
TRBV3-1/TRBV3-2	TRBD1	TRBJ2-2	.	TGTGCCAGCAGCCAGAAGGTGCTCAGGACAGGGCCCCCCGGGGAGCTGTTTTTT	CASSQKVLRTGPPGELFF
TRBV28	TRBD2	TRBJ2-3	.	TGTGCCAGCAGTCCCATTTGGGGACTAGTACTCGCAGATACGCAGTATTTT	CASSPIWGLVLADTQYF
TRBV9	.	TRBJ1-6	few	TGTGCCAGCAGCCGAGAGGGCGCGAATTCACCCCTCCACTTT	CASSREGANSPLHF
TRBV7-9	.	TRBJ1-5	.	TGTGCCAGCAGCTTCGGTTTAGATCAGCCCCAGCATTTT	CASSFGLDQPQHF
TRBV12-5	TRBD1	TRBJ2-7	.	TGTGCTAGTGGTTTGGTACTTGGGACAGGTCCCCTCGAGCAGTACTTC	CASGLVLGTGPLEQYF